The table lists the clone carrying this T cell receptor (beta chain) with many counts. The antigen remains undetermined. CDR1 is MRHNA, CDR2 SNTAGT, per germline. The V end was cut by 6 bases, the J end by 7 bases, with 13 bases between. The CDR3 extends over 13 amino acids. These data come from a study of prognosis after radiotherapy for stage I lung cancer. At the level of the study: Metastases at distant sites emerged in a few patients after radiotherapy, at a median of about 7 months, whereas about 14 showed no significant progression.

Study-wide results and caveats: Reduced Shannon entropy following stereotactic body radiation therapy was recorded in patients who developed distant metastases.

The blood draw at each of two time points yielded approximately 5.8 milliliters of peripheral blood. Amplification of TCR beta CDR3 from genomic DNA used two-round multiplex PCR. The first round of PCR was done with primers that matched each TRBV and TRBJ gene. TCRdb redid the calling of the multiplex PCR reads with MiXCR, one entry per CDR3 protein. The sample consists of about 17,000 distinct CDR3 sequences, roughly 40% of them appearing once. The rearrangement links TRBV6-4 to TRBJ1-5; possible D gene TRBD1, 6 bases. The sequences come from PBMCs, collected before or after stereotactic body radiation therapy (not recorded which). This TCR was recovered from a donor aged 50 or older with non-small cell lung cancer. The CDR3 is CASSPDRGQPQHF. CDR3 in DNA: TGTGCCAGCAGCCCGGACAGAGGGCAGCCCCAGCATTTT.